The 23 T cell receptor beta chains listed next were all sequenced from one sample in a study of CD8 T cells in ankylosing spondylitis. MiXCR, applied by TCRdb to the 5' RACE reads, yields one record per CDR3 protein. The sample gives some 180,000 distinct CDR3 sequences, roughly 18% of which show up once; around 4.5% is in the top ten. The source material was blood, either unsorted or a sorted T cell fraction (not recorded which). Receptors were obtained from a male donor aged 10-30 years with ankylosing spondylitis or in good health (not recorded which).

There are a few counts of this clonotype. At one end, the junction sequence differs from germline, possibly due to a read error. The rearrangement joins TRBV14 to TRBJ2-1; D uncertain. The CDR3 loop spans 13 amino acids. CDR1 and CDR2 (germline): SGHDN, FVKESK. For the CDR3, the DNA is TGTGCCAGCAGCCAAGTTATACGTTACGAGGTGGTCTTC. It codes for CASSQVIRYEVVF.

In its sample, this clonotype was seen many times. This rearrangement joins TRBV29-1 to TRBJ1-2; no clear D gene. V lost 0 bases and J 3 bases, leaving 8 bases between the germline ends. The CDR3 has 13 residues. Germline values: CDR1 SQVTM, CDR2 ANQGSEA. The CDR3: CSVEERAYYGYTF. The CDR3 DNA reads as TGCAGCGTTGAAGAGCGGGCCTACTATGGCTACACCTTC.

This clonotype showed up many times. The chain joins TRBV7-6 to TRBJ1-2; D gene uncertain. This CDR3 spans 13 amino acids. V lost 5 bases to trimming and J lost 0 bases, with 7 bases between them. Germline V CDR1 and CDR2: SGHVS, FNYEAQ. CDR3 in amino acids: CASSPRANYGYTF. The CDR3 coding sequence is TGTGCCAGCAGCCCGAGAGCTAACTATGGCTACACCTTC.

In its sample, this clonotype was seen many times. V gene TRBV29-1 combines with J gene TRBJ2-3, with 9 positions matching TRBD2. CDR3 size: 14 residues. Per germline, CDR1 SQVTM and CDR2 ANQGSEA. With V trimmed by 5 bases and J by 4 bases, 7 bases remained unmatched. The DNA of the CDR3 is TGCAGCGTTCGGTTAGCGGGAGTGGCAGATACGCAGTATTTT. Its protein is CSVRLAGVADTQYF.

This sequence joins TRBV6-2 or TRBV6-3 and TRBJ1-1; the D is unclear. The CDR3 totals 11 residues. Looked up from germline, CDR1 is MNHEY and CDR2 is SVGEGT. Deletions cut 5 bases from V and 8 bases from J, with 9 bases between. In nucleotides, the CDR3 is TGTGCCAGCAGTCAGGTAGGCGAAGCTTTCTTT. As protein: CASSQVGEAFF.

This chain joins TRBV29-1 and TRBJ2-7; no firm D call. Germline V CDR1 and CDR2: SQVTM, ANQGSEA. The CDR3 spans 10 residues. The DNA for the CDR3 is TGCAGGGCGACCATCCACGAGCAGTACTTC. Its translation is CRATIHEQYF.

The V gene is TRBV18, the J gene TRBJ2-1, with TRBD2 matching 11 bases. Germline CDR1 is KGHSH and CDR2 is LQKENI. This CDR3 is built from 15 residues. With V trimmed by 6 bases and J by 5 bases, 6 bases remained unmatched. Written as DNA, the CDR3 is TGTGCCAGCTCCCCTAGCGGGAGGCCCCACAATGAGCAGTTCTTC. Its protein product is CASSPSGRPHNEQFF.

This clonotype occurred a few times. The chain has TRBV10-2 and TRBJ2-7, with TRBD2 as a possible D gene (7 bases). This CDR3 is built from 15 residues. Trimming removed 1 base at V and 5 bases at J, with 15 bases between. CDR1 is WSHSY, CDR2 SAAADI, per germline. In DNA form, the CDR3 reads TGCGCCAGCAGTGAGTATCTCGGGGGGCCGGACGAGCAGTACGTC. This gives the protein CASSEYLGGPDEQYV.

The CDR3: CASSANLAGTYNEQFF. As DNA, the CDR3 is TGTGCCAGCAGCGCCAATCTAGCGGGAACCTACAATGAGCAGTTCTTC. This sequence joins TRBV9 and TRBJ2-1, with 9 bases matching TRBD2. V shed 3 bases, J shed 2 bases, and the junction held 6 bases outside the gene matches. The CDR3 sequence is 16 residues long. Germline V gene data show CDR1 as SGDLS and CDR2 as YYNGEE.

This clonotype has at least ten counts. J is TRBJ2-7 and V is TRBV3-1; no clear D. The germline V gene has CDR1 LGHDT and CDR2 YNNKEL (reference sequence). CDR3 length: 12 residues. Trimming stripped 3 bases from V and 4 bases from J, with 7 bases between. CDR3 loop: CASSQGTYEQYV. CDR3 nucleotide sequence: TGTGCCAGCAGCCAGGGCACTTACGAGCAGTACGTC.

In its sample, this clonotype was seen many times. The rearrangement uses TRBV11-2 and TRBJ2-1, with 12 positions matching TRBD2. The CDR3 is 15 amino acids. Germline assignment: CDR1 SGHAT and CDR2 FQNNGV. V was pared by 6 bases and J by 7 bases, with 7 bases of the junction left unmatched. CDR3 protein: CASRHTGTSGNEQFF. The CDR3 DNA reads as TGTGCCAGCAGGCATACCGGGACTAGCGGGAATGAGCAGTTCTTC.

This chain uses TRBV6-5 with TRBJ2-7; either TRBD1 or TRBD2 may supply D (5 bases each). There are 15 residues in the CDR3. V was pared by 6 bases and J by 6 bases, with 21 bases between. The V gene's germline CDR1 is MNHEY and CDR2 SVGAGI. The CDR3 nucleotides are TGTGCCAGCAGAGACGGGGACGGCTGGATGGTCGAGCAGTACTTC. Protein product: CASRDGDGWMVEQYF.

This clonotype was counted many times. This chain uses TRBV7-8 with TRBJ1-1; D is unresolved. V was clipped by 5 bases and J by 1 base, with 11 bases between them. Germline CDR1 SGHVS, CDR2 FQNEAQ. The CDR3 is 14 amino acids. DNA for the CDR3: TGTGCCAGCAGCCGTAAGACAAAGAACACTGAAGCTTTCTTT. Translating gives CASSRKTKNTEAFF.

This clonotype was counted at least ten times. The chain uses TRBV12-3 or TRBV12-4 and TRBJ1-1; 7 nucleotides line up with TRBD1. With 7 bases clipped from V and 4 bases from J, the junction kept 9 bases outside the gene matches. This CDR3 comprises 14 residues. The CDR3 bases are TGTGCCAGCAACCTCGGCAGGGGGGCCACTGAAGCTTTCTTT. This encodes CASNLGRGATEAFF.

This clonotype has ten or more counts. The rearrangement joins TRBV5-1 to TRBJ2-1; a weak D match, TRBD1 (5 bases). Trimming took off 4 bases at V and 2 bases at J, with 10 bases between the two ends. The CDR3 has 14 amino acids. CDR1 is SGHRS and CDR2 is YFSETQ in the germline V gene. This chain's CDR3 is CASSLQETYNEQFF. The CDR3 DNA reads TGCGCCAGCAGCCTACAGGAAACCTACAATGAGCAGTTCTTC.

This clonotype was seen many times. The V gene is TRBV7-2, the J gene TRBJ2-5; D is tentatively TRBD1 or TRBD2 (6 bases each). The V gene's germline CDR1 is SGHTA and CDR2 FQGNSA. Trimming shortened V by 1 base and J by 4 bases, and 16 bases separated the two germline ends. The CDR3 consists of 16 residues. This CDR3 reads CASSLVTGASLETQYF. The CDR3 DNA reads TGTGCCAGCAGCTTAGTAACGGGGGCGTCTTTAGAGACCCAGTACTTC.

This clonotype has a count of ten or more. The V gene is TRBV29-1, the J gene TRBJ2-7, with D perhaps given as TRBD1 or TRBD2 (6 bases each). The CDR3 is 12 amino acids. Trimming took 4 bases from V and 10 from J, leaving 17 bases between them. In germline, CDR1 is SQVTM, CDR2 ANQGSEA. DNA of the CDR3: TGCAGCGTTGCTACCGGAGGGGGAGGACAGTACGTC. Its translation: CSVATGGGGQYV.

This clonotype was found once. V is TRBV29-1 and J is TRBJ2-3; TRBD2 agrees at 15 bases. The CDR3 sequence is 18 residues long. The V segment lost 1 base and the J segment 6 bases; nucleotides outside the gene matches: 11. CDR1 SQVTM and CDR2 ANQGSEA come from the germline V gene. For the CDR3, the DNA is TGCAGCGTTGAAGCAGTAGGAGGACTAGCGGGAGGGCGTGATACGCAGTATTTT. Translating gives CSVEAVGGLAGGRDTQYF.

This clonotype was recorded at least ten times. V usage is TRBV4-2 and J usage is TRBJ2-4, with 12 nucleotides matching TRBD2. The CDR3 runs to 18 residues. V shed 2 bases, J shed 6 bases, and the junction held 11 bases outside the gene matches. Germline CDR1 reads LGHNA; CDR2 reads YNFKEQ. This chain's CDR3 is CASSQRGLAGSSLNIQYF. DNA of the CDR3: TGTGCCAGCAGCCAACGCGGACTAGCGGGGTCCTCTTTAAACATTCAGTACTTC.

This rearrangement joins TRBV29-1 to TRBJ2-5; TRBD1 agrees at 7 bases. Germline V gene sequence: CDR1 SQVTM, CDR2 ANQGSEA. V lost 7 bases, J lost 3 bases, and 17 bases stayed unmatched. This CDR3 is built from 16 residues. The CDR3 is CSGGPRQGLRKETQYF. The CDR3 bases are TGCAGCGGCGGGCCCCGACAGGGTTTGAGGAAAGAGACCCAGTACTTC.

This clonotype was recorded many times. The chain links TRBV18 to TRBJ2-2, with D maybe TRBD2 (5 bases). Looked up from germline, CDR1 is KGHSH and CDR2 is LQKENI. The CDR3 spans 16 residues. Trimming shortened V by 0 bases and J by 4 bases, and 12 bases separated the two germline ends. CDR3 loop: CASSPPGTRSTGELFF. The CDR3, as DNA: TGTGCCAGCTCACCACCGGGAACTAGATCCACCGGGGAGCTGTTTTTT. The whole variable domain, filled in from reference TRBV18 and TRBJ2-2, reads NAGVMQNPRHLVRRRGQEARLRCSPMKGHSHVYWYRQLPEEGLKFMVYLQKENIIDESGMPKERFSAEFPKEGPSILRIQQVVRGDSAAYFCASSPPGTRSTGELFFGEGSRLTVL.

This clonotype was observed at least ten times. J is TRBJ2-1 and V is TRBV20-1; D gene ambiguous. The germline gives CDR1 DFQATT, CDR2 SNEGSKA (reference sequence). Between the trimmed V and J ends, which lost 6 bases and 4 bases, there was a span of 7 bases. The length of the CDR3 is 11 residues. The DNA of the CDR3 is TGCAGTGCGGGCTCGTACAATGAGCAGTTCTTC. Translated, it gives CSAGSYNEQFF.

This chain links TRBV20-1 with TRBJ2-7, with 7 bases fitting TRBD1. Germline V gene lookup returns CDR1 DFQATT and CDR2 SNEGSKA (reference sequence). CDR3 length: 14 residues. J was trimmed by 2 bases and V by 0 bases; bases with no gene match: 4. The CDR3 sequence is CSARDEQGTYEQYF. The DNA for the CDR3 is TGCAGTGCTAGAGATGAACAGGGGACCTACGAGCAGTACTTC.